This T cell receptor (beta chain) emerged from a study of blood T cell repertoires in COVID-19. Libraries were prepared by immunoSEQ multiplex PCR; TCRdb keeps only in-frame clonotypes and omits some of them. The data show roughly 440,000 clones, around 89% seen once. CDR3 length: 14 residues. The ends lost 8 bases at V and 4 bases at J; junction bases unmatched: 6. Germline V lookup: CDR1 MNHEY, CDR2 SVGAGI. The chain links TRBV6-5 to TRBJ2-3; 10 bases align to TRBD1. The origin of this receptor is a woman aged 45-65 years with COVID-19, enrolled during active disease. Specimen: peripheral blood. Here the CDR3 DNA reads TGTGCCAGCGCCCGGGACAGGGGAGCAGATACGCAGTATTTT. Protein: CASARDRGADTQYF.